This T cell receptor beta chain came from a study of T cell responses to AZD1222 COVID-19 vaccine. V shed 2 bases, J shed 3 bases, and the junction held 3 bases outside the gene matches. This CDR3 contains 17 residues. Germline lookup yields CDR1 MDHEN and CDR2 SYDVKM. The assay was immunoSEQ multiplex PCR, and TCRdb's table has in-frame clones only and misses some. This repertoire shows about 150,000 clones, 92% found once; its top ten account for 2.5% to 3.5%. This clonotype originated in an adult who received the AZD1222 COVID-19 vaccine. This rearrangement joins TRBV28 to TRBJ2-3, with 15 bases fitting TRBD2. Material: peripheral blood, obtained 28 days after the second AZD1222 dose. Written as DNA, the CDR3 is TGTGCCAGCAGTTTAAGTGGGACTAGCGGGAGGACAGATACGCAGTATTTT. This translates into CASSLSGTSGRTDTQYF.